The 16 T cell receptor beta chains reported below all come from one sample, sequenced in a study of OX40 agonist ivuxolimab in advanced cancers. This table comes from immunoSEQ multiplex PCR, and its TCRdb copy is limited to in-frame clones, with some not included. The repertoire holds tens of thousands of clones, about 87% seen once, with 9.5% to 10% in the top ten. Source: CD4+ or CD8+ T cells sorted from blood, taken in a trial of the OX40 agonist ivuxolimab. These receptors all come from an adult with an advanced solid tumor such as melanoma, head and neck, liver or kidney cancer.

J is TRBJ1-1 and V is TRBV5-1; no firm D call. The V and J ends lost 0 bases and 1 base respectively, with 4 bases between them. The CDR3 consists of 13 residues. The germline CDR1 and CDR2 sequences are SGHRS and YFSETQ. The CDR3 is CASSLVPNTEAFF. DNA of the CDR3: TGCGCCAGCAGCTTGGTACCGAACACTGAAGCTTTCTTT.

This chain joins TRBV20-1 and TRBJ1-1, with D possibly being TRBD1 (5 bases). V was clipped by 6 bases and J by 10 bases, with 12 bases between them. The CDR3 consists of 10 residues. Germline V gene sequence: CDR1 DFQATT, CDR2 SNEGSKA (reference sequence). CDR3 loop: CSAVGEAAFF. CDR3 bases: TGCAGTGCAGTGGGGGAGGCAGCTTTCTTT.

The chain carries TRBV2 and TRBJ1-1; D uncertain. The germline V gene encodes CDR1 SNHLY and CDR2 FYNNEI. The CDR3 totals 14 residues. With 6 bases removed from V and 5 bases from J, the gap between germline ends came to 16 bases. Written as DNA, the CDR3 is TGTGCCAGCAGAGCCGATGGGTTGGGGACTGAAGCTTTCTTT. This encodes CASRADGLGTEAFF. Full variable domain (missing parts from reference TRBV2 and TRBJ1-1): EPEVTQTPSHQVTQMGQEVILRCVPISNHLYFYWYRQILGQKVEFLVSFYNNEISEKSEIFDDQFSVERPDGSNFTLKIRSTKLEDSAMYFCASRADGLGTEAFFGQGTRLTVV.

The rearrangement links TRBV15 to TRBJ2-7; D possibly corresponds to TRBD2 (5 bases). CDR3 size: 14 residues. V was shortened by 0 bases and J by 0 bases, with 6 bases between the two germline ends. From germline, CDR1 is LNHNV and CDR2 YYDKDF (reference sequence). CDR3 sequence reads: CATSREDYSYEQYF. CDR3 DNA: TGTGCCACCAGCAGAGAAGACTACTCCTACGAGCAGTACTTC. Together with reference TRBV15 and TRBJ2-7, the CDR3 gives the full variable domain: DAMVIQNPRYQVTQFGKPVTLSCSQTLNHNVMYWYQQKSSQAPKLLFHYYDKDFNNEADTPDNFQSRRPNTSFCFLDIRSPGLGDTAMYLCATSREDYSYEQYFGPGTRLTVT.

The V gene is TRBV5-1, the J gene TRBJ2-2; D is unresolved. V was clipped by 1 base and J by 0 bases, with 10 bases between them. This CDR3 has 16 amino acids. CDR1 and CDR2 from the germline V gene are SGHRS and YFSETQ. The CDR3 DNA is TGCGCCAGCAGCTTGCAGATTCCGGCGAACACCGGGGAGCTGTTTTTT. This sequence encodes CASSLQIPANTGELFF.

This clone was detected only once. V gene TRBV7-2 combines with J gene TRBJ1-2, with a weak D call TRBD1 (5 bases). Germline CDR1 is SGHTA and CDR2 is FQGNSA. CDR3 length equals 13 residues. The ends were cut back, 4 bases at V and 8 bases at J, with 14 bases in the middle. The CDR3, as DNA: TGTGCCAGCAGCTCCGGGACGTCGAGGGGCTACACCTTC. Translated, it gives CASSSGTSRGYTF.

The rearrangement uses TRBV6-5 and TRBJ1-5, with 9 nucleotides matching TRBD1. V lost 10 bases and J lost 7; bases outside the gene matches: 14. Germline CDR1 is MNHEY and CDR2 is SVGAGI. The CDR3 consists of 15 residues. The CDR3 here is CATLPIQGAEQPQHF. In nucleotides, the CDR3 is TGTGCCACGTTGCCGATACAGGGGGCTGAACAGCCCCAGCATTTT.

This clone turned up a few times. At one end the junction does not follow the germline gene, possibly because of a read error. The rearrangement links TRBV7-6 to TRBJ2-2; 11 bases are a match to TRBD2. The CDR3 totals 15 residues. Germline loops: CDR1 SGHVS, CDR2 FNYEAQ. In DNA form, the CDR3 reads TGTGCCAGCAGCCTAGCGGGAGGCGGCACCGGGGAGCTGTTTTTT. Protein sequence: CASSLAGGGTGELFF.

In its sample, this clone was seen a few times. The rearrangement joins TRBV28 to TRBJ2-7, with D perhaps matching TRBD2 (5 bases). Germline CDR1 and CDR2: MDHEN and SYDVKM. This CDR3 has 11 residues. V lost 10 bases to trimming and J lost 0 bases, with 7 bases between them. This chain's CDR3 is CATGSSYEQYF. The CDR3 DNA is TGTGCCACTGGGAGCTCCTACGAGCAGTACTTC.

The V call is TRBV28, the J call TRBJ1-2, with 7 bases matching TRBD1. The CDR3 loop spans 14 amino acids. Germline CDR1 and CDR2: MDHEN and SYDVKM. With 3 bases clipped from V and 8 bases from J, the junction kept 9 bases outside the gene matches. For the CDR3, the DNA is TGTGCCAGCAGTTTGACTGAGGGGGCAGGAGGCTACACCTTC. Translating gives CASSLTEGAGGYTF.

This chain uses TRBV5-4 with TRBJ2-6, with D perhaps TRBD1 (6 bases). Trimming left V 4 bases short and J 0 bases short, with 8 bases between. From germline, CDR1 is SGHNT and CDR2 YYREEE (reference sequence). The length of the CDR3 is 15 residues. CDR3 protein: CASSNRDSGANVLTF. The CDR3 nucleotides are TGTGCCAGCAGCAACAGGGACTCTGGGGCCAACGTCCTGACTTTC.

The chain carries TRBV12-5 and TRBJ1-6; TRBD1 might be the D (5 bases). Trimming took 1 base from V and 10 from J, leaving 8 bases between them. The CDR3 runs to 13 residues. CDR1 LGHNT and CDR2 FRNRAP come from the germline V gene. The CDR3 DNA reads TGTGCTAGTGGTTTGGAAGGGGAATCACCCCTCCACTTT. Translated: CASGLEGESPLHF.

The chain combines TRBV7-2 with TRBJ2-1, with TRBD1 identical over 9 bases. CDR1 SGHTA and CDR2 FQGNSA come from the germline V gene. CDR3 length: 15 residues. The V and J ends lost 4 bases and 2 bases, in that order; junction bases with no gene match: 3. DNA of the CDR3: TGTGCCAGCAGCTACGGACAGGGGACCTACAATGAGCAGTTCTTC. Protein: CASSYGQGTYNEQFF.

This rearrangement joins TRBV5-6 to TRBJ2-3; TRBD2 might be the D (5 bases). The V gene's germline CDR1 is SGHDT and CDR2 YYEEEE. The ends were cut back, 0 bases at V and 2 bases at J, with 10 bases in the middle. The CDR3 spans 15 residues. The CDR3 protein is CASSLGRGFTDTQYF. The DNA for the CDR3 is TGTGCCAGCAGCTTGGGAAGAGGGTTCACAGATACGCAGTATTTT. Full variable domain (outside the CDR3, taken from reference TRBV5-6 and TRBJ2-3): DAGVTQSPTHLIKTRGQQVTLRCSPKSGHDTVSWYQQALGQGPQFIFQYYEEEERQRGNFPDRFSGHQFPNYSSELNVNALLLGDSALYLCASSLGRGFTDTQYFGPGTRLTVL.

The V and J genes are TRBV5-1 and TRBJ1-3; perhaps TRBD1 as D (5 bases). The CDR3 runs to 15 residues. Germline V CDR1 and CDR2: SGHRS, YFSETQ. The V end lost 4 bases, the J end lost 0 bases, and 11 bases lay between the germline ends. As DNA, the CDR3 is TGCGCCAGCAGCACCGACAGTTCCTCTGGAAACACCATATATTTT. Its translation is CASSTDSSSGNTIYF.

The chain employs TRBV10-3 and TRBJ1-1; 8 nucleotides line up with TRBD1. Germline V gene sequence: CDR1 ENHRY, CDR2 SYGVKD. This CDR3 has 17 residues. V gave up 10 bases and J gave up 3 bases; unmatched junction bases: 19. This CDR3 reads CARPARTGFNLHTEAFF. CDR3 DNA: TGTGCCAGACCGGCGAGGACAGGGTTCAACTTGCACACTGAAGCTTTCTTT.